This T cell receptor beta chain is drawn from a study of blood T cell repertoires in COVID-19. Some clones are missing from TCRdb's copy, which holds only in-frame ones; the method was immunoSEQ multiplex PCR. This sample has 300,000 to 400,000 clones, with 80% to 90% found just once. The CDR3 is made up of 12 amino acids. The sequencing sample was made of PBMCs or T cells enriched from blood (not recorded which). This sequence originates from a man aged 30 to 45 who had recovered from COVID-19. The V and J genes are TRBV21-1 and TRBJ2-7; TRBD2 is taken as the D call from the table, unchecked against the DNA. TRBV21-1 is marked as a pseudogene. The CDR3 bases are TGTGCCAGCAGCAAAGTATACTACGAGCAGTACTTC. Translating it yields CASSKVYYEQYF.